A single sample gave rise to the 18 T cell receptor beta chains below, sequenced in a study of blood T cells in healthy people across ages. Primers used in a second PCR of roughly 6 to 12 cycles were a sample-barcoded 5' primer and a J-beta primer mix. Via MiXCR, TCRdb re-called the 5' RACE reads, giving one row per CDR3 protein. The table records over 1,300,000 distinct CDR3 sequences, around 59% of them present only once. Specimen: blood. All receptors derive from a man younger than 30 in good health.

This clonotype was seen only a few times. This chain connects TRBV5-5 to TRBJ2-5; D is perhaps TRBD1 or TRBD2 (5 bases each). Trimming took 4 bases from V and 5 from J, leaving 15 bases between them. This CDR3 is built from 14 residues. Looked up from germline, CDR1 is SGHKS and CDR2 is YYEKEE (reference sequence). This chain's CDR3 is CASSLRGPGETQYF. The CDR3, as DNA: TGTGCCAGCAGCCTCCGGGGCCCAGGGGAGACCCAGTACTTC. Drawing the rest from reference TRBV5-5 and TRBJ2-5, the complete variable domain is DAGVTQSPTHLIKTRGQQVTLRCSPISGHKSVSWYQQVLGQGPQFIFQYYEKEERGRGNFPDRFSARQFPNYSSELNVNALLLGDSALYLCASSLRGPGETQYFGPGTRLLVL.

This clonotype has a handful of counts. The genes are TRBV5-1 and TRBJ2-3; TRBD2 agrees at 8 bases. The J segment lost 2 bases and the V segment lost 4 bases, leaving 6 bases of the junction unmatched. The germline V gene has CDR1 SGHRS and CDR2 YFSETQ. CDR3 length equals 15 residues. The CDR3, as DNA: TGCGCCAGCAGCGTAATCGGGGGGGCCACAGATACGCAGTATTTT. Protein product: CASSVIGGATDTQYF.

The chain combines TRBV7-2 with TRBJ1-2; D gene ambiguous. V was trimmed by 1 base and J by 5 bases, leaving 11 bases between them. Per the germline V gene, CDR1 is SGHTA and CDR2 is FQGNSA. The CDR3 is 14 amino acids. The CDR3 nucleotides are TGTGCCAGCAGCTTAGTCCCACAGACTTATGGCTACACCTTC. The encoded protein is CASSLVPQTYGYTF.

The genes are TRBV4-2 and TRBJ1-1; 10 nucleotides match TRBD1. J gave up 0 bases and V 0 bases, and 7 bases lay outside the gene matches. CDR1 is LGHNA and CDR2 is YNFKEQ in the germline V gene. The CDR3 loop spans 18 amino acids. The DNA for the CDR3 is TGTGCCAGCAGCCAAGATGTAGACAGGGGGCCGATGAACACTGAAGCTTTCTTT. Residues: CASSQDVDRGPMNTEAFF.

The V call is TRBV6-4, the J call TRBJ2-1; maybe TRBD2 (5 bases). V was shortened by 4 bases and J by 4 bases, with 14 bases between the two germline ends. Germline lookup yields CDR1 MRHNA and CDR2 SNTAGT. The length of the CDR3 is 15 residues. In nucleotides, the CDR3 is TGTGCCAGCAGTGCGACGAGCGGAGATTACAATGAGCAGTTCTTC. Translated, it gives CASSATSGDYNEQFF.

This clonotype has only one observation. The chain joins TRBV6-4 to TRBJ1-2; 8 bases agree with TRBD1. The CDR3 has 14 residues. V lost 5 bases to trimming and J lost 8 bases; unmatched junction nucleotides: 10. CDR1 MRHNA and CDR2 SNTAGT come from the germline V gene. CDR3 nucleotide sequence: TGTGCCAGCAGTCGAGCAGGGGGCGCATCCGGCTACACCTTC. This encodes CASSRAGGASGYTF.

DNA of the CDR3: TGCAGCGTTGCACAGGCCACTGAAGCTTTCTTT. It encodes CSVAQATEAFF. The V and J genes are TRBV29-1 and TRBJ1-1; weak D call: TRBD1 (5 bases). V dropped 4 bases and J dropped 4 bases, with 7 bases sitting between them. CDR1 and CDR2 (germline): SQVTM, ANQGSEA. The CDR3 has 11 amino acids.

This chain joins TRBV5-1 and TRBJ2-5; D tentatively reads TRBD1 or TRBD2 (5 bases each). The V end lost 1 base, the J end lost 11 bases, and 12 bases lay between the germline ends. The length of the CDR3 is 12 residues. In germline, CDR1 is SGHRS, CDR2 YFSETQ. In nucleotides, the CDR3 is TGCGCCAGCAGCTTGAGTATGGGGGAGCAGTACTTC. It translates to CASSLSMGEQYF.

The chain is built from TRBV20-1 and TRBJ2-4, with 7 bases fitting TRBD1. The better agreement between TRBJ2-5 and the DNA end casts doubt on the J call. Germline CDR1 reads DFQATT; CDR2 reads SNEGSKA (reference sequence). The CDR3 is made up of 16 amino acids. The CDR3 DNA sequence: TGCAGTGCTAGAGGTTCCCCCGGGGACAGCCAAGAGACCCAGTACTTC. Its protein product is CSARGSPGDSQETQYF.

The chain joins TRBV3-1 to TRBJ2-3; D may be TRBD2 (5 bases). Germline V gene sequence: CDR1 LGHDT, CDR2 YNNKEL (reference sequence). The V and J ends lost 2 bases and 7 bases respectively, with 13 bases between them. CDR3 size: 14 residues. The CDR3 bases are TGTGCCAGCAGCCAATTCGAACGGGGAAATACGCAGTATTTT. Its protein product is CASSQFERGNTQYF.

The rearrangement joins TRBV2 to TRBJ1-4; D may be TRBD1 (6 bases). Germline assignment: CDR1 SNHLY and CDR2 FYNNEI. V was clipped by 5 bases and J by 3 bases, with 13 bases between them. The CDR3 spans 15 residues. Here the CDR3 reads CASSISPGANEKLFF. The DNA of the CDR3 is TGTGCCAGCAGTATTTCCCCAGGGGCTAATGAAAAACTGTTTTTT.

This clonotype showed up just a few times. The V gene is TRBV27, the J gene TRBJ2-7; 7 bases match TRBD2. Per the germline V gene, CDR1 is MNHEY and CDR2 is SMNVEV (reference sequence). This CDR3 is 14 amino acids long. Germline trimming cut 6 bases from V and 3 bases from J; bases unmatched to any gene: 8. CDR3 bases: TGTGCCAGCAGCCCGGGGGGTCCCATCTACGAGCAGTACTTC. Translation gives CASSPGGPIYEQYF.

This clonotype was seen once. V and J are TRBV18 and TRBJ1-1; D may be TRBD1 (6 bases). The CDR3 runs 15 residues. The V gene's germline CDR1 is KGHSH and CDR2 LQKENI. Between the trimmed V and J ends, which lost 2 bases and 5 bases, there was a span of 15 bases. In DNA form, the CDR3 reads TGTGCCAGCTCACCATCTGCACAGGGTCGGACTGAAGCTTTCTTT. This sequence encodes CASSPSAQGRTEAFF.

In this sample, this clonotype turned up once. Relative to the germline gene, one junction end is altered; a read error may explain this. The V gene is TRBV12-3 or TRBV12-4, the J gene TRBJ2-7; D call uncertain. The CDR3 is made up of 12 amino acids. The chain's CDR3 is CASSKISYEQYF. CDR3 nucleotides: TGTGCCAGCAGCAAAATCTCCTATGAGCAGTACTTC.

This clonotype was seen a handful of times. This rearrangement joins TRBV29-1 to TRBJ1-2; 8 positions agree with TRBD1. V dropped 2 bases and J dropped 4; count of bases not matched to a gene: 12. The CDR3 runs 16 residues. Germline V lookup: CDR1 SQVTM, CDR2 ANQGSEA. Here the CDR3 reads CSVESGQAQVFYGYTF. In nucleotides, the CDR3 is TGCAGCGTTGAATCGGGACAGGCTCAAGTTTTCTATGGCTACACCTTC.

The genes are TRBV29-1 and TRBJ2-1; 10 nucleotides line up with TRBD2. This CDR3 region has 17 residues. V lost 3 bases and J lost 2; bases outside the gene matches: 10. CDR1 SQVTM and CDR2 ANQGSEA come from the germline V gene. CDR3 protein: CSVELASGGHPYNEQFF. DNA for the CDR3: TGCAGCGTTGAGTTAGCTAGCGGGGGCCACCCCTACAATGAGCAGTTCTTC.

This sequence joins TRBV6-1 and TRBJ2-5, with TRBD1 identical over 9 bases. Looked up from germline, CDR1 is MNHNS and CDR2 is SASEGT. Trimming took 7 bases from V and 5 from J; bases not matched to a gene: 8. The CDR3 is made up of 14 amino acids. This chain's CDR3 is CASTWDRVRETQYF. CDR3 nucleotides: TGTGCCAGCACCTGGGACAGGGTGAGGGAGACCCAGTACTTC.

This clonotype showed up just a few times. The chain joins TRBV14 to TRBJ2-2; 7 nucleotides agree with TRBD2. The CDR3 loop spans 14 amino acids. The J segment lost 7 bases and the V segment lost 6 bases, leaving 8 bases of the junction unmatched. The germline V gene encodes CDR1 SGHDN and CDR2 FVKESK. The CDR3 bases are TGTGCCAGCAGTAGGACTCCGGGAGGCGGGGAGCTGTTTTTT. Its protein is CASSRTPGGGELFF.